Following are 17 T cell receptor beta chains from one sample sequenced in a study of sequential checkpoint blockade in melanoma. Regarding treatment: randomized to nivolumab then ipilimumab (arm A) or the reverse (arm B). Assay: immunoSEQ multiplex PCR; the TCRdb copy retains only in-frame clones and omits some. This table has fewer than 25,000 clones, roughly 80% appearing once. The sample here was CD8+ T cells sorted from blood (inferred from file names), taken from a patient given nivolumab and ipilimumab in sequence. The receptors derive from a human donor with melanoma.

The chain combines TRBV7-8 with TRBJ1-1, with 8 bases lining up with TRBD1. V was pared by 6 bases and J by 5 bases, with 8 bases of the junction left unmatched. CDR1 SGHVS and CDR2 FQNEAQ come from the germline V gene. The CDR3 spans 14 residues. The CDR3 nucleotides are TGTGCCAGCAGATCCAGGGGGCCGGGGACTGAAGCTTTCTTT. It translates to CASRSRGPGTEAFF.

The rearrangement joins TRBV5-1 to TRBJ2-4; TRBD2 is a possible D gene (6 bases). Germline CDR1 is SGHRS and CDR2 is YFSETQ. Trimming removed 0 bases from V and 0 bases from J, with 13 bases in between. The CDR3 covers 17 residues. This chain's CDR3 is CASSLAGEDLAKNIQYF. The CDR3 DNA follows: TGCGCCAGCAGCTTGGCCGGGGAGGATCTAGCCAAAAACATTCAGTACTTC.

This clone occurred once. This chain connects TRBV7-6 to TRBJ1-1, with 8 bases that match TRBD1. The CDR3 loop spans 15 amino acids. Germline CDR1 SGHVS, CDR2 FNYEAQ. J was trimmed by 5 bases and V by 0 bases; bases with no gene match: 5. The CDR3, as DNA: TGTGCCAGCAGCTTAGCGACAGGGGCGGCTACTGAAGCTTTCTTT. Its protein is CASSLATGAATEAFF.

By proportion, this clone is medium-sized (0.01 to 0.1%). The CDR3 region has the DNA TGTGCCATCAGTGAGACCAGATCCTACGAGCAGTACTTC. Residues: CAISETRSYEQYF. The chain employs TRBV10-3 and TRBJ2-7; D is unclear. Per germline, CDR1 ENHRY and CDR2 SYGVKD. The CDR3 totals 13 residues. V was shortened by 2 bases and J by 1 base, with 6 bases between the two germline ends.

The rearrangement links TRBV4-3 to TRBJ2-2; D is undetermined. The CDR3 has 16 residues. Germline-derived CDR1 and CDR2 are LGHNA and YSLEER. V dropped 0 bases and J dropped 4 bases, with 12 bases sitting between them. CDR3 sequence reads: CASSQDILGSTGELFF. CDR3 DNA sequence: TGCGCCAGCAGCCAAGATATCCTAGGCAGCACCGGGGAGCTGTTTTTT.

The chain carries TRBV7-9 and TRBJ2-5; 9 bases align to TRBD2. The CDR3 contains 15 residues. J lost 4 bases, V lost 2 bases, and 5 bases had no gene match. The germline V gene has CDR1 SEHNR and CDR2 FQNEAQ (reference sequence). The CDR3 reads CASSLQASGTETQYF. CDR3 coding DNA: TGTGCCAGCAGCTTACAAGCTAGCGGGACAGAGACCCAGTACTTC.

This chain uses TRBV2 with TRBJ2-7; D is undetermined. The V gene's germline CDR1 is SNHLY and CDR2 FYNNEI. V was trimmed by 7 bases and J by 2 bases, leaving 9 bases between them. The CDR3 totals 12 residues. The CDR3 spells CASTQAPYEQYF. CDR3 nucleotides: TGTGCCAGCACGCAGGCTCCCTACGAGCAGTACTTC.

The chain uses TRBV25-1 and TRBJ2-7, with D possibly being TRBD1 (6 bases). Germline V gene data show CDR1 as MGHDK and CDR2 as SYGVNS. CDR3 size: 14 residues. Deletions cut 3 bases from V and 3 bases from J, with 12 bases between. CDR3 nucleotides: TGTGCCAGCAGTGATTATAAGGGGGTCTACGAGCAGTACTTC. Translated: CASSDYKGVYEQYF.

In the case of this clone: This sample also contains other DNA sequences that code for the same CDR3. The rearrangement joins TRBV4-2 to TRBJ2-7; D possibly corresponds to TRBD1 (6 bases). Germline CDR1 reads LGHNA; CDR2 reads YNFKEQ. The V gene lost 0 bases and the J gene lost 0 bases, with 12 bases spanning the gap. This CDR3 has 16 amino acids. The CDR3 region has the DNA TGTGCCAGCAGCCAAGACAGGGACAATCCCTCCTACGAGCAGTACTTC. This encodes CASSQDRDNPSYEQYF.

This chain joins TRBV30 and TRBJ2-5, with D uncertain. The DNA end is a closer match to TRBJ2-7, so the J assignment may be wrong. CDR1 GTSNPN and CDR2 SVGIG come from the germline V gene (reference sequence). The CDR3 covers 14 residues. This chain's CDR3 is CAWSALLLSYEQYF. CDR3 nucleotide sequence: TGTGCCTGGAGTGCCCTTTTGCTCTCCTACGAGCAGTACTTC.

V gene TRBV5-6 combines with J gene TRBJ2-7, with D uncertain. V was clipped by 4 bases and J by 5 bases, with 16 bases between them. The germline CDR1 and CDR2 sequences are SGHDT and YYEEEE. This CDR3 comprises 14 residues. The CDR3 DNA is TGTGCCAGCAGCCTCTCCGTCGGTCCCCACGAGCAGTACTTC. Translating it yields CASSLSVGPHEQYF.

The chain carries TRBV29-1 and TRBJ2-4; no definite D call. Trimming stripped 3 bases from V and 3 bases from J, with 9 bases between. CDR3 length equals 13 residues. Germline V gene data show CDR1 as SQVTM and CDR2 as ANQGSEA. The CDR3 DNA is TGCAGCGTTGAGATAGAAAACAAAAACATTCAGTACTTC. Its protein is CSVEIENKNIQYF.

V and J are TRBV5-8 and TRBJ2-2; D is possibly TRBD1 (6 bases). Germline CDR1 SGHTS, CDR2 YDEGEE. The V end lost 3 bases, the J end lost 0 bases, and 9 bases lay between the germline ends. The CDR3 runs to 15 residues. Written as DNA, the CDR3 is TGTGCCAGCAGCTGGGGGACACCGAACACCGGGGAGCTGTTTTTT. This sequence encodes CASSWGTPNTGELFF.

V and J are TRBV27 and TRBJ2-1; 7 bases are a match to TRBD2. The CDR3 is made up of 16 amino acids. After removal of 5 bases from V and 2 bases from J, the junction contained 9 bases not matched to a gene. Germline V gene sequence: CDR1 MNHEY, CDR2 SMNVEV (reference sequence). CDR3 residues: CASSLGEGGAYNEQFF. CDR3 sequence (DNA): TGTGCCAGCAGTCTGGGGGAGGGTGGGGCCTACAATGAGCAGTTCTTC.

The chain uses TRBV16 and TRBJ2-4; 8 bases are shared with TRBD1. CDR1 and CDR2 from the germline V gene are KGHSY and FQNENV. Trimming took 2 bases from V and 3 from J; bases not matched to a gene: 0. The CDR3 is made up of 14 amino acids. The CDR3 spells CASSQGTGKNIQYF. The CDR3 DNA reads TGTGCCAGCAGCCAAGGGACAGGCAAAAACATTCAGTACTTC.

The chain couples TRBV29-1 to TRBJ2-7; perhaps TRBD1 as D (6 bases). The CDR3 consists of 12 residues. Trimming took 3 bases from V and 1 from J, leaving 7 bases between them. Germline V gene sequence: CDR1 SQVTM, CDR2 ANQGSEA. The CDR3 DNA reads TGCAGCGTTGATACAGGGTCCTACGAGCAGTACTTC. Translated: CSVDTGSYEQYF.

J is TRBJ2-7 and V is TRBV6-5, with 7 nucleotides matching TRBD2. Germline V lookup: CDR1 MNHEY, CDR2 SVGAGI. The CDR3 consists of 13 residues. Unmatched junction bases numbered 4, after V lost 5 bases and J lost 3 bases. CDR3 nucleotides: TGTGCCAGCAGTAGGGAGGGAAGCTACGAGCAGTACTTC. Encoded protein: CASSREGSYEQYF.